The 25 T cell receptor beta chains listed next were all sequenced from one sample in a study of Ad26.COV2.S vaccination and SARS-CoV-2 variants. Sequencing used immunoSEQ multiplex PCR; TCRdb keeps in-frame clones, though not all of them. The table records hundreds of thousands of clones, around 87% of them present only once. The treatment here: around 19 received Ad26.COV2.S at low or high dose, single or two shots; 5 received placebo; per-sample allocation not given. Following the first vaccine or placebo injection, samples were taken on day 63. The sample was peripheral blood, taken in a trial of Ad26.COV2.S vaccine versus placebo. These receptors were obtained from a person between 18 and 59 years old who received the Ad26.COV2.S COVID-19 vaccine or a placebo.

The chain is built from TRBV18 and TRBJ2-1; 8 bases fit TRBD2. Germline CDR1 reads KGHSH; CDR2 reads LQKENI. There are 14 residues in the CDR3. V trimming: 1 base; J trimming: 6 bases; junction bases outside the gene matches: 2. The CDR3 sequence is CASSPLTSGNEQFF. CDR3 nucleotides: TGTGCCAGCTCACCACTTACTAGCGGCAATGAGCAGTTCTTC.

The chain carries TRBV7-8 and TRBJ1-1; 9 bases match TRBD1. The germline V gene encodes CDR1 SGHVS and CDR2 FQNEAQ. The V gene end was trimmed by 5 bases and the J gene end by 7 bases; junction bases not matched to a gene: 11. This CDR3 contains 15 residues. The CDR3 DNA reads TGTGCCAGCAGCCCTCACAGGGGGCAAGGGGGTGAAGCTTTCTTT. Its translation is CASSPHRGQGGEAFF.

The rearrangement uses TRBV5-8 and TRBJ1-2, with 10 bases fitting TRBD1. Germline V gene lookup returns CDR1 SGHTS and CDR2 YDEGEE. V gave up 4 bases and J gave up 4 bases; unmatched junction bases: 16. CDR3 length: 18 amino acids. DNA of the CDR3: TGTGCCAGCAGCCCACCCCGGGACAGGGGACAGTTGAGCTATGGCTACACCTTC. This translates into CASSPPRDRGQLSYGYTF. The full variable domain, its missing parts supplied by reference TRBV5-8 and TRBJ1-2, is EAGVTQSPTHLIKTRGQQATLRCSPISGHTSVYWYQQALGLGLQFLLWYDEGEERNRGNFPPRFSGRQFPNYSSELNVNALELEDSALYLCASSPPRDRGQLSYGYTFGSGTRLTVV.

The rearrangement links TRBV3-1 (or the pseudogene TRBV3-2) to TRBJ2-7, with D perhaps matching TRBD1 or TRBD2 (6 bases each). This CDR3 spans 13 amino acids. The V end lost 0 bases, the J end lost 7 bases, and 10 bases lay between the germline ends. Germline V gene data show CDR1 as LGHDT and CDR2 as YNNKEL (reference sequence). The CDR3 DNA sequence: TGTGCCAGCAGCCAAGAAGGAGGGGGGGAGCAGTACTTC. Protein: CASSQEGGGEQYF.

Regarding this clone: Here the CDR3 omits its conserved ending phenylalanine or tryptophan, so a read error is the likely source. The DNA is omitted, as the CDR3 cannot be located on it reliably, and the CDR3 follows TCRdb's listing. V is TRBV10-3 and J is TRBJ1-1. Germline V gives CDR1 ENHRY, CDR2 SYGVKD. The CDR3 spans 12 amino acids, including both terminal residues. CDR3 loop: CAISEGQGRGRI.

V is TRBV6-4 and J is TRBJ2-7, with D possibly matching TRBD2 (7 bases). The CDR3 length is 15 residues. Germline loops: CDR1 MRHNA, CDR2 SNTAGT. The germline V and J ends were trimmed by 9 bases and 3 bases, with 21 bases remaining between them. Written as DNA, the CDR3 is TGTGCCAGTCCGAACTGGGGGGGCGGAGACTACGAGCAGTACTTC. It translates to CASPNWGGGDYEQYF.

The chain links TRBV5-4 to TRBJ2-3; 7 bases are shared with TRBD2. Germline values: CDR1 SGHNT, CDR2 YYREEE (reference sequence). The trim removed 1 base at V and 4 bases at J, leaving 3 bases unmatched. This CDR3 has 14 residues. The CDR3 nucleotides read TGTGCCAGCAGCTTGATGGGGGGGGCAGATACGCAGTATTTT. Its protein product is CASSLMGGADTQYF.

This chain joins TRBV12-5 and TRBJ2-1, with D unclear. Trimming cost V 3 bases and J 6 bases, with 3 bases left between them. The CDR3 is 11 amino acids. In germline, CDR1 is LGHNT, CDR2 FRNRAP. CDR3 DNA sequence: TGTGCTAGTGGTTTTAGCAATGAGCAGTTCTTC. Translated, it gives CASGFSNEQFF. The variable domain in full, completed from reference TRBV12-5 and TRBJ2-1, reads DARVTQTPRHKVTEMGQEVTMRCQPILGHNTVFWYRQTMMQGLELLAYFRNRAPLDDSGMPKDRFSAEMPDATLATLKIQPSEPRDSAVYFCASGFSNEQFFGPGTRLTVL.

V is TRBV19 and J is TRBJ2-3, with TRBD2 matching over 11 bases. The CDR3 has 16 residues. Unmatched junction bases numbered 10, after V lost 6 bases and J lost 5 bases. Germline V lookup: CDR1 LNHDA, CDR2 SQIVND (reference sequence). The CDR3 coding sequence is TGTGCCAGTAGAGACTTAGCGGGGGGGCAGGTAGATACGCAGTATTTT. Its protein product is CASRDLAGGQVDTQYF.

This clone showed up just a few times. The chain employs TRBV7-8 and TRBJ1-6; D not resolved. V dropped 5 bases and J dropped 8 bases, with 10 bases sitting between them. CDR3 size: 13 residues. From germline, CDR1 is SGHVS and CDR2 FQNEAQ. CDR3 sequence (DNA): TGTGCCAGCAGCCCGCTCCAGGATTCACCCCTCCACTTT. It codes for CASSPLQDSPLHF.

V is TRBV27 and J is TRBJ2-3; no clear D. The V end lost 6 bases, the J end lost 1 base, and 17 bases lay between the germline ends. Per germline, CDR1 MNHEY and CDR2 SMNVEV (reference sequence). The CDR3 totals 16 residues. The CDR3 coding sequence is TGTGCCAGCAGCCGTATCCTTCCCTCCCGCACAGATACGCAGTATTTT. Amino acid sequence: CASSRILPSRTDTQYF.

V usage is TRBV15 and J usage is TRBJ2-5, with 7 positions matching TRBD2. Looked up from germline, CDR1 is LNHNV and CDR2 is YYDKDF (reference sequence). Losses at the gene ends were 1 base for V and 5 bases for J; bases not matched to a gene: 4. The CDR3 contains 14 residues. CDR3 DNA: TGTGCCACCAGCAGAGCTGGACTAGGTGAGACCCAGTACTTC. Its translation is CATSRAGLGETQYF.

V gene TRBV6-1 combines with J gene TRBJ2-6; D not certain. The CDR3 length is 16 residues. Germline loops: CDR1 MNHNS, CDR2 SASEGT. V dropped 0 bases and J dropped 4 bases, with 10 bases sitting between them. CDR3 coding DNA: TGTGCCAGCAGTGAAGCGAGGAGTCGGGGGGCCAACGTCCTGACTTTC. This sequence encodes CASSEARSRGANVLTF.

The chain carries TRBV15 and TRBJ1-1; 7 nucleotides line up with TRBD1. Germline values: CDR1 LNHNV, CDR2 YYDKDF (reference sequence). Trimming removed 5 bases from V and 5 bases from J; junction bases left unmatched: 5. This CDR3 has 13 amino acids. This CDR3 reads CATSADRETEAFF. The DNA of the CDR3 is TGTGCCACCAGCGCCGACAGGGAAACTGAAGCTTTCTTT.

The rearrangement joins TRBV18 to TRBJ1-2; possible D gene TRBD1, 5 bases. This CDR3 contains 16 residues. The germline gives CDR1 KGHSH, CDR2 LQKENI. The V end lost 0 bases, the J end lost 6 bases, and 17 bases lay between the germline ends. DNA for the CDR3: TGTGCCAGCTCACCACCTGGGGCGCAAAGTGTAAATGGCTACACCTTC. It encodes CASSPPGAQSVNGYTF.

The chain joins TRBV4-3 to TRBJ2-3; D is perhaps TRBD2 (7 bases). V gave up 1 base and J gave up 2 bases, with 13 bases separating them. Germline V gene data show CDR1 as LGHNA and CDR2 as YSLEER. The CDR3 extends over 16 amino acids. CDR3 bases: TGCGCCAGCAGCCAAGTTGGGGGGGCTCTCACAGATACGCAGTATTTT. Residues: CASSQVGGALTDTQYF.

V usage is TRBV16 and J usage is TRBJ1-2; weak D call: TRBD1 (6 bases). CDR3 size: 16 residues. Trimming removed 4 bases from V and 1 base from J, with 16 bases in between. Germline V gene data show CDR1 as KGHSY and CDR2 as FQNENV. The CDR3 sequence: CASSPRTVSFNYGYTF. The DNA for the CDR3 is TGTGCCAGCAGCCCCCGGACAGTCAGCTTTAACTATGGCTACACCTTC.

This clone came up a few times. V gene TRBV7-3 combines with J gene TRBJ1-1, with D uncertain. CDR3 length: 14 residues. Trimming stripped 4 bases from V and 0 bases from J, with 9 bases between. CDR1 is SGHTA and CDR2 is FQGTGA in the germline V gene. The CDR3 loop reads CASSSIGMNTEAFF. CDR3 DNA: TGTGCCAGCAGCTCCATAGGGATGAACACTGAAGCTTTCTTT.

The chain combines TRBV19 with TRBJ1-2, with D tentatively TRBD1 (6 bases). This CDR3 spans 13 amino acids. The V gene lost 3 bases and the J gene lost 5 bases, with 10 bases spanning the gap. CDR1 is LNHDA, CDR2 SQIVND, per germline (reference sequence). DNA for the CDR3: TGTGCCAGTAGTATCCCAGGGGTTTATGGCTACACCTTC. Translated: CASSIPGVYGYTF.

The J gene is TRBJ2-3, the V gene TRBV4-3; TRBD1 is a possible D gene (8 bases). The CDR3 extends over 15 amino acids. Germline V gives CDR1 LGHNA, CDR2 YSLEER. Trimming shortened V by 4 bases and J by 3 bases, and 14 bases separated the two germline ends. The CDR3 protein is CASSLTGGGTDTQYF. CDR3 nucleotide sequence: TGCGCCAGCAGCCTCACAGGGGGGGGAACAGATACGCAGTATTTT.

This CDR3 reads CASKGGQGAYEQYF. The CDR3 coding sequence is TGTGCCAGCAAGGGAGGGCAGGGGGCCTACGAGCAGTACTTC. The V and J genes are TRBV6-5 and TRBJ2-7, with D possibly called TRBD1 or TRBD2 (7 bases each). Germline assignment: CDR1 MNHEY and CDR2 SVGAGI. The CDR3 is 14 amino acids. Deletions cut 7 bases from V and 2 bases from J, with 15 bases between.

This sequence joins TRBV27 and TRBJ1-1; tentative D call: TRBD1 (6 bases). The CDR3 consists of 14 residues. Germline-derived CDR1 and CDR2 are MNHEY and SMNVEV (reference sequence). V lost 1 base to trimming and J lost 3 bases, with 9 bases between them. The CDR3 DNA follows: TGTGCCAGCAGTTTATGGGCAGGGGACACTGAAGCTTTCTTT. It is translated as CASSLWAGDTEAFF.

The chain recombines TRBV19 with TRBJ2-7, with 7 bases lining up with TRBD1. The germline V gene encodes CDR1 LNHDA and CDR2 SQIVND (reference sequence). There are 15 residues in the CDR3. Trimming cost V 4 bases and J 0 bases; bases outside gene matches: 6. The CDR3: CASSTRQGPSYEQYF. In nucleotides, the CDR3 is TGTGCCAGTAGTACTAGACAGGGCCCCTCCTACGAGCAGTACTTC.

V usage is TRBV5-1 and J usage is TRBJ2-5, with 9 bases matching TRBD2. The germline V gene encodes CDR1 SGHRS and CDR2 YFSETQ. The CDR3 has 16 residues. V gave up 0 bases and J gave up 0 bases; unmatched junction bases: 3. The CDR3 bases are TGCGCCAGCAGCTTGGAGGCTAGCGGGGACCAAGAGACCCAGTACTTC. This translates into CASSLEASGDQETQYF. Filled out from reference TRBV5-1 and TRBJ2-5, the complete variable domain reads KAGVTQTPRYLIKTRGQQVTLSCSPISGHRSVSWYQQTPGQGLQFLFEYFSETQRNKGNFPGRFSGRQFSNSRSEMNVSTLELGDSALYLCASSLEASGDQETQYFGPGTRLLVL.

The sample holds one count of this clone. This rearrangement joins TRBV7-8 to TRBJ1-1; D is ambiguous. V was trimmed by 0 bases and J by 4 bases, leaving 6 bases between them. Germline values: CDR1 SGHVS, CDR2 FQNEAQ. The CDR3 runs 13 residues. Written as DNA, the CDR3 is TGTGCCAGCAGCTTAGCCCTCAGCACTGAAGCTTTCTTT. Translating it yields CASSLALSTEAFF. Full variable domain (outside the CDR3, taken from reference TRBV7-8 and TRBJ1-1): GAGVSQSPRYKVAKRGQDVALRCDPISGHVSLFWYQQALGQGPEFLTYFQNEAQLDKSGLPSDRFFAERPEGSVSTLKIQRTQQEDSAVYLCASSLALSTEAFFGQGTRLTVV.